This T cell receptor (beta chain) is drawn from a study of cytomegalovirus exposure and HLA in healthy donors. Germline CDR1 reads SGDLS; CDR2 reads YYNGEE. CDR3 size: 12 residues. V was shortened by 0 bases and J by 8 bases, with 5 bases between the two germline ends. Assay: immunoSEQ multiplex PCR; the TCRdb copy retains only in-frame clones and omits some. The table lists approximately 300,000 clones, 87% of them singletons. This receptor was identified in a woman younger than 45 in good health and CMV-seropositive. The chain employs TRBV9 and TRBJ2-2; D call uncertain. Sequencing input: PBMCs. This CDR3 is CASSVAWGELFF. For the CDR3, the DNA is TGTGCCAGCAGCGTAGCTTGGGGGGAGCTGTTTTTT.